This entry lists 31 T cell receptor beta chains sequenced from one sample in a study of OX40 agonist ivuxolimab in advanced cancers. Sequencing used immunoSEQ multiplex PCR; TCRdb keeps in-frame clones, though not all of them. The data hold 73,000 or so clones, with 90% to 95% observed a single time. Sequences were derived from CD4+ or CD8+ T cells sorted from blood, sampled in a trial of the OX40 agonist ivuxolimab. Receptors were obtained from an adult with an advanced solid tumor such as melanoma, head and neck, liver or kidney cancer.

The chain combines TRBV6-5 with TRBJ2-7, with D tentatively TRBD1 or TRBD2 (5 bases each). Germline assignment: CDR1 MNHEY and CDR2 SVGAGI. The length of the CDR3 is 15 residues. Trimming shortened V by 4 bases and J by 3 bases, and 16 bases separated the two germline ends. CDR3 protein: CASSFLLGEGYEQYF. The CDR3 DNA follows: TGTGCCAGCAGTTTCCTACTAGGGGAAGGCTACGAGCAGTACTTC.

The CDR3 region has the DNA TGTGCCAGCAGTGATCTAAGCCAGGGAGGTTTTAGGACCGGGGAGCTGTTTTTT. Amino acids: CASSDLSQGGFRTGELFF. The chain uses TRBV2 and TRBJ2-2; a weak D match, TRBD2 (6 bases). The CDR3 runs 18 residues. The germline V and J ends were trimmed by 3 bases and 5 bases, with 22 bases remaining between them. Germline CDR1 reads SNHLY; CDR2 reads FYNNEI.

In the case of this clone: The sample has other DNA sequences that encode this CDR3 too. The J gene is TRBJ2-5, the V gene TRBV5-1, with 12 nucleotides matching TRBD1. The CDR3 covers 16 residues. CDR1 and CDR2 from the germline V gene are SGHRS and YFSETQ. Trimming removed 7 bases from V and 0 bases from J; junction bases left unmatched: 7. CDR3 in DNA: TGCGCCAGCTCCTCGGGGACAGGGGGCTACCAAGAGACCCAGTACTTC. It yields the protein CASSSGTGGYQETQYF.

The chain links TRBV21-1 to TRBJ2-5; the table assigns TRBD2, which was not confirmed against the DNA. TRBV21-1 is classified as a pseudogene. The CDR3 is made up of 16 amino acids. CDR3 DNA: TGTGCCAGCAGCAAAGGTCGAGCGGGAGGGAAAGAGACCCAGTACTTC. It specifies CASSKGRAGGKETQYF.

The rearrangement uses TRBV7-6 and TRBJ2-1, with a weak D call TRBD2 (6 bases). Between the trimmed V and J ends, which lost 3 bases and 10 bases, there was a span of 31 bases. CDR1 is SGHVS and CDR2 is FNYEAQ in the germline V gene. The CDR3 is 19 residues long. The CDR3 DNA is TGTGCCAGCAGCTTGAGTCTCAGTGCACCGGGACTGATAAAACGGGAGCAGTTCTTC. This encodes CASSLSLSAPGLIKREQFF. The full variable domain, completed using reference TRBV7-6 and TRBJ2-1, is GAGVSQSPRYKVTKRGQDVALRCDPISGHVSLYWYRQALGQGPEFLTYFNYEAQQDKSGLPNDRFSAERPEGSISTLTIQRTEQRDSAMYRCASSLSLSAPGLIKREQFFGPGTRLTVL.

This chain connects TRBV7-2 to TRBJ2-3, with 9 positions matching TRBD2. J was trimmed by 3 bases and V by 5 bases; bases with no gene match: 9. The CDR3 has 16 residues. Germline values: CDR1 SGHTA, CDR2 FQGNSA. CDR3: CASSPFGGRVTDTQYF. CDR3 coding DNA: TGTGCCAGCAGCCCCTTCGGCGGGAGGGTGACAGATACGCAGTATTTT.

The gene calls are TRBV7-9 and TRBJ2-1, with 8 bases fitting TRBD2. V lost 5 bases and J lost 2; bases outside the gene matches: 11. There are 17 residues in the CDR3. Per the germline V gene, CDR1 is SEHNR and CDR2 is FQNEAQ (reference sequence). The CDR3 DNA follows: TGTGCCAGCAGCATAGATAGCGGGGCTGGCACCTACAATGAGCAGTTCTTC. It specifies CASSIDSGAGTYNEQFF.

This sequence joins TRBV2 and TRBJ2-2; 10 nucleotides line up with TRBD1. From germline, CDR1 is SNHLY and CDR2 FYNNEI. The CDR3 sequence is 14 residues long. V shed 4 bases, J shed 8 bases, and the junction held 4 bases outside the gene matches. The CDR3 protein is CASSGTGGKGELFF. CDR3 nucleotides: TGTGCCAGCAGTGGGACAGGGGGTAAAGGGGAGCTGTTTTTT.

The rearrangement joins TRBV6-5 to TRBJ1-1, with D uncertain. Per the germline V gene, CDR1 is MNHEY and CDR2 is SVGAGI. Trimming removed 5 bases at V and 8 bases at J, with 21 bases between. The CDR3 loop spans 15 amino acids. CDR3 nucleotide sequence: TGTGCCAGCAGTCCCATTACGTCCCGCCGAGGGGAAGCTTTCTTT. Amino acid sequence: CASSPITSRRGEAFF.

The CDR3 coding sequence is TGTGCCGCCCGTAATGCTGGCGGCACCGGGGAGCTGTTTTTT. Translating gives CAARNAGGTGELFF. This sequence joins TRBV19 and TRBJ2-2; D is unresolved. V lost 11 bases and J 4 bases, leaving 17 bases between the germline ends. Germline-derived CDR1 and CDR2 are LNHDA and SQIVND (reference sequence). The CDR3 spans 14 residues.

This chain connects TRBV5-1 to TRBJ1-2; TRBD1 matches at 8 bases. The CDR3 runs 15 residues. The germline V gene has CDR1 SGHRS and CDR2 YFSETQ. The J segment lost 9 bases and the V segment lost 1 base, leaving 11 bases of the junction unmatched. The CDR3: CASSLPLTGQGSYTF. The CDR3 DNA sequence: TGCGCCAGCAGCTTGCCACTAACCGGACAGGGCAGCTACACCTTC.

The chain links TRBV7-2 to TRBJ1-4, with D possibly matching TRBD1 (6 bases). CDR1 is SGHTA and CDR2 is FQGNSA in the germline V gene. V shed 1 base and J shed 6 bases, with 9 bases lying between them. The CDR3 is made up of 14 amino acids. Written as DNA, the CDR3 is TGTGCCAGCAGCTTAGTAGGGGGGGATGAAAAACTGTTTTTT. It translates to CASSLVGGDEKLFF. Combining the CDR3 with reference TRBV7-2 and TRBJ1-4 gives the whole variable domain GAGVSQSPSNKVTEKGKDVELRCDPISGHTALYWYRQSLGQGLEFLIYFQGNSAPDKSGLPSDRFSAERTGGSVSTLTIQRTQQEDSAVYLCASSLVGGDEKLFFGSGTQLSVL.

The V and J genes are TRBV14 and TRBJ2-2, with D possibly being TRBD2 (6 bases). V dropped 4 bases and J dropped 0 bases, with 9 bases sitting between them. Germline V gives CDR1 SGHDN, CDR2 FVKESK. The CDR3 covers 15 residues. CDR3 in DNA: TGTGCCAGCAGCCGGGACTTATCGAACACCGGGGAGCTGTTTTTT. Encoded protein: CASSRDLSNTGELFF.

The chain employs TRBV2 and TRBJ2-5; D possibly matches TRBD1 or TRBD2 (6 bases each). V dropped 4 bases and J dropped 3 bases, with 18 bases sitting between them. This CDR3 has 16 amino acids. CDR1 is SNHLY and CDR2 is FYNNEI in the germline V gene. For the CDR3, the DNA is TGTGCCAGCAGTGTCAGGAATTCGGGGGCAAAAGAGACCCAGTACTTC. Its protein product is CASSVRNSGAKETQYF.

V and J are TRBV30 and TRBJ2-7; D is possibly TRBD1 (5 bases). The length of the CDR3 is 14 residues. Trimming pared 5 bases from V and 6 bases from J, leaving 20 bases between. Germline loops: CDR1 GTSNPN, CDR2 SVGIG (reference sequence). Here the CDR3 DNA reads TGTGCCTGGGATAGAGACAGTCTTTCGGGCGAGCAGTACTTC. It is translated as CAWDRDSLSGEQYF.

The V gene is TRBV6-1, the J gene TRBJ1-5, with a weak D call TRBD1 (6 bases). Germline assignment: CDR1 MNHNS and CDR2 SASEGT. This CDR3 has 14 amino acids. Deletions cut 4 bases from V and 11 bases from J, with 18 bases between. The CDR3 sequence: CASSVGALGGAQHF. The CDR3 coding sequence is TGTGCCAGCAGTGTGGGGGCCCTGGGCGGAGCCCAGCATTTT.

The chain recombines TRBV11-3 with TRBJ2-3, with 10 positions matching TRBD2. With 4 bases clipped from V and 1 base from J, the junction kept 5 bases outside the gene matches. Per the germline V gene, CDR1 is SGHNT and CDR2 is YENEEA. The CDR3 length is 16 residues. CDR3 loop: CASSSGLASGTDTQYF. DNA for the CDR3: TGTGCCAGCAGCTCGGGACTAGCGTCAGGCACAGATACGCAGTATTTT.

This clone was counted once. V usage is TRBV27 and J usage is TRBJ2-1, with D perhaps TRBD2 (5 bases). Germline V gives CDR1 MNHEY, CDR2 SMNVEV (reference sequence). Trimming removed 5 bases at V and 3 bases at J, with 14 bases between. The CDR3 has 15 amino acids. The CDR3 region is CASSPWTARYNEQFF. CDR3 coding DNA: TGTGCCAGCAGTCCCTGGACTGCGCGCTACAATGAGCAGTTCTTC.

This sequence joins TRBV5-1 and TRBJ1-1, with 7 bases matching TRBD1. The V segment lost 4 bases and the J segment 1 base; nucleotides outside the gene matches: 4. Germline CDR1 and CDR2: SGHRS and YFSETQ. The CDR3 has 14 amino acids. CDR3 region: CASSGGQSNTEAFF. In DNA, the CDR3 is TGCGCCAGCAGCGGGGGACAGTCGAACACTGAAGCTTTCTTT.

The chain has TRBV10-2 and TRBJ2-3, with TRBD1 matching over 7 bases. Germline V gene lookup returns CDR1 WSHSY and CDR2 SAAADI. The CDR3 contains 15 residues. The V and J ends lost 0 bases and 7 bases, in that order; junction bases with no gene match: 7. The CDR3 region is CASSESAGGTNTQYF. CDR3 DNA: TGCGCCAGCAGTGAGTCGGCAGGGGGAACAAATACGCAGTATTTT.

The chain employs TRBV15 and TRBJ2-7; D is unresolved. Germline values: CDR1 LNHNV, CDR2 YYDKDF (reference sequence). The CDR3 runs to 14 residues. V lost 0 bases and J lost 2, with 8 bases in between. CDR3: CATSRDLRTYEQYF. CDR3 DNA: TGTGCCACCAGCAGAGACCTTAGAACCTACGAGCAGTACTTC.

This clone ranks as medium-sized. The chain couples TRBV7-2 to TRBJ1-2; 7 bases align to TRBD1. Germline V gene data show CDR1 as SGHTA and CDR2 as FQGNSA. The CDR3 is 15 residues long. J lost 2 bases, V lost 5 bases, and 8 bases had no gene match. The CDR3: CASSPTQGTNYGYTF. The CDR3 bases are TGTGCCAGCAGCCCGACACAGGGGACCAACTATGGCTACACCTTC. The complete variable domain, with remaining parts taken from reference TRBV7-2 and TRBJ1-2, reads GAGVSQSPSNKVTEKGKDVELRCDPISGHTALYWYRQSLGQGLEFLIYFQGNSAPDKSGLPSDRFSAERTGGSVSTLTIQRTQQEDSAVYLCASSPTQGTNYGYTFGSGTRLTVV.

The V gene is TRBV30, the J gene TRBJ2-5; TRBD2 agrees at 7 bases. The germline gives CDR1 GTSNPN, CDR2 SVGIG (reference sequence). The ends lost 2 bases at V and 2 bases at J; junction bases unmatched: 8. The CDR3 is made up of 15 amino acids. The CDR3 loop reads CAWSLGLAEQETQYF. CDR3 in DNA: TGTGCCTGGAGTCTAGGCCTAGCGGAACAAGAGACCCAGTACTTC. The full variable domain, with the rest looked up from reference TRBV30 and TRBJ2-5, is SQTIHQWPATLVQPVGSPLSLECTVEGTSNPNLYWYRQAAGRGLQLLFYSVGIGQISSEVPQNLSASRPQDRQFILSSKKLLLSDSGFYLCAWSLGLAEQETQYFGPGTRLLVL.

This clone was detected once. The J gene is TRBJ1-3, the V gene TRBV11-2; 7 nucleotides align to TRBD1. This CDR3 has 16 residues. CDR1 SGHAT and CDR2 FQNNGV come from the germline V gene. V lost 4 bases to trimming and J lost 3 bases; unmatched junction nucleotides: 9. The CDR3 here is CASSSTTGVVGNTIYF. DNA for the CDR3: TGTGCCAGCAGCTCCACCACAGGGGTTGTTGGAAACACCATATATTTT.

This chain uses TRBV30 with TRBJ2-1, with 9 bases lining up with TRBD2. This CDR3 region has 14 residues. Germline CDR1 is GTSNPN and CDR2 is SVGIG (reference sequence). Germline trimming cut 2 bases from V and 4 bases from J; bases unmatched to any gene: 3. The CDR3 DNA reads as TGTGCCTGGAGTCGGACTAGCGAATACAATGAGCAGTTCTTC. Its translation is CAWSRTSEYNEQFF.

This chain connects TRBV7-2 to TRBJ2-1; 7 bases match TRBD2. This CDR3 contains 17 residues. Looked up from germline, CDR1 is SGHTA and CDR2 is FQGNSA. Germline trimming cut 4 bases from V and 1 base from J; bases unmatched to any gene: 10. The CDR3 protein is CASSSPRASGSYNEQFF. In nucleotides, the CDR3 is TGTGCCAGCAGCTCACCCAGGGCTAGCGGATCCTACAATGAGCAGTTCTTC.

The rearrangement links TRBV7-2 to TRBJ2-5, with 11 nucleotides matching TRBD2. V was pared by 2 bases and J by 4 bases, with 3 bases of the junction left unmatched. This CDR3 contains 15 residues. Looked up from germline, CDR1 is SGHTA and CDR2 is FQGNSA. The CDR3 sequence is CASSLLAGGRETQYF. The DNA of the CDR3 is TGTGCCAGCAGCTTACTAGCGGGAGGTCGAGAGACCCAGTACTTC.

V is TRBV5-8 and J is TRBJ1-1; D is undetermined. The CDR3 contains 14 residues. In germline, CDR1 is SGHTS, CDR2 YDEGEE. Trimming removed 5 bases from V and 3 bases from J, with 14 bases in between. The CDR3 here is CASSLSPRYTEAFF. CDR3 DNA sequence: TGTGCCAGCAGTTTATCCCCGAGGTACACTGAAGCTTTCTTT.

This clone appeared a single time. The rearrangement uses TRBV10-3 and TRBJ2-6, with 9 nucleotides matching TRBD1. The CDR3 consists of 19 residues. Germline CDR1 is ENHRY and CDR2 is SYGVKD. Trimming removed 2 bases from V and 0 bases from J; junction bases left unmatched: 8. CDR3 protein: CAISEHRTGVSSGANVLTF. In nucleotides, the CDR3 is TGTGCCATCAGTGAGCACAGGACAGGGGTAAGCTCTGGGGCCAACGTCCTGACTTTC.

CDR3 nucleotides: TGTGCCAGCAGCGAGGAGCAGTTGAACTATGGCTACACCTTC. Translated: CASSEEQLNYGYTF. The chain is built from TRBV5-6 and TRBJ1-2; D is undetermined. V was shortened by 4 bases and J by 2 bases, with 12 bases between the two germline ends. The CDR3 is 14 residues long. CDR1 and CDR2 (germline): SGHDT, YYEEEE.

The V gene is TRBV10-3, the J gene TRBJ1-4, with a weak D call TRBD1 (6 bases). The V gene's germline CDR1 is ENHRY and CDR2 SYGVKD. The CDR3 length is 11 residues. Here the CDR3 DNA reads TGTGTCGTACAGGGTGGGGAAAAACTGTTTTTT. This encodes CVVQGGEKLFF.